This T cell receptor (beta chain) was identified in a study of response to subunit inactivated influenza vaccine. Each CDR3 protein gets one entry after TCRdb re-called the RT-PCR reads with MiXCR. Of 700,000 to 800,000 distinct CDR3 sequences listed, approximately 17% are singletons. This clonotype was counted a few times. The antigen remains undetermined. V shed 5 bases and J 2 bases; nucleotides not matched to a gene: 6. The V gene's germline CDR1 is DFQATT and CDR2 SNEGSKA (reference sequence). This CDR3 contains 14 residues. Study-level points and caveats: Authors suggested each seasonal influenza vaccination recruits few new T cells.

The source was PBMCs from blood, collected 4 to 6 days after vaccination. This sequence joins TRBV20-1 and TRBJ2-3; 8 positions agree with TRBD2. This sequence was found in a man between 45 and 60 years old who received an inactivated influenza vaccine. The CDR3 here is CSARTSTITDTQYF. CDR3 sequence (DNA): TGCAGTGCTCGGACTAGCACAATCACAGATACGCAGTATTTT.